These 6 T cell receptor beta chains were sequenced from one sample in a study of human T cells and chemical hapten exposure. The sample's time point: patch test 1, 2 weeks after DPC sensitization. The treatment: therapeutic diphenylcyclopropenone sensitization with weekly scalp DPC. TCRdb reprocessed the RACE reads via MiXCR and lists one record per CDR3 protein. Among roughly 120,000 distinct CDR3 sequences, 12% to 15% were seen once, and the ten largest hold less than 0.95%. This sample comprised whole blood, obtained in connection with sensitization to the hapten diphenylcyclopropenone (DPC). These receptor sequences come from a man aged 18 to 29 with alopecia areata. Some clones in this sample may be carry-over from other donors' samples.

This chain uses TRBV7-2 with TRBJ2-1; D uncertain. CDR3 length: 13 residues. Between the trimmed V and J ends, which lost 4 bases and 0 bases, there was a span of 4 bases. Per germline, CDR1 SGHTA and CDR2 FQGNSA. As DNA, the CDR3 is TGTGCCAGCAGCTGGGGCTCCTACAATGAGCAGTTCTTC. Its translation is CASSWGSYNEQFF.

This clonotype was counted only a few times. The rearrangement links TRBV24-1 to TRBJ2-5; weak D call: TRBD1 (6 bases). V dropped 8 bases and J dropped 4 bases, with 7 bases sitting between them. CDR1 is KGHDR, CDR2 SFDVKD, per germline. The CDR3 is made up of 11 amino acids. The CDR3 reads CATKQGETQYF. The CDR3 bases are TGTGCCACCAAACAGGGAGAGACCCAGTACTTC.

For this clonotype: The junction shows a germline mismatch at one end, possibly a read error. The chain is built from TRBV7-3 and TRBJ1-2, with 7 bases lining up with TRBD1. Germline assignment: CDR1 SGHTA and CDR2 FQGTGA. The CDR3 consists of 15 residues. The CDR3 region is CASSLVSGGSYGYTF. CDR3 bases: TGTGCGAGCAGCTTAGTGTCAGGGGGATCCTATGGCTACACCTTC.

This clonotype has a count of ten or more. This sequence joins TRBV5-1 and TRBJ2-7; D is uncertain. The length of the CDR3 is 16 residues. The ends were cut back, 0 bases at V and 2 bases at J, with 15 bases in the middle. CDR1 and CDR2 from the germline V gene are SGHRS and YFSETQ. CDR3 amino acids: CASSLAPVQSPYEQYV. The CDR3 nucleotides read TGCGCCAGCAGCTTGGCCCCCGTACAATCCCCCTACGAGCAGTACGTC.

Only a few counts were recorded for this clonotype. This chain connects TRBV4-3 to TRBJ2-7, with a tentative D call TRBD2 (7 bases). The CDR3 covers 16 residues. Germline CDR1 and CDR2: LGHNA and YSLEER. V shed 0 bases and J shed 0 bases, with 12 bases lying between them. The CDR3 loop reads CASSQDRGDTSYEQYF. In nucleotides, the CDR3 is TGCGCCAGCAGCCAAGATCGGGGGGACACCTCCTACGAGCAGTACTTC.

This clonotype was seen at least ten times. The chain recombines TRBV29-1 with TRBJ2-1; TRBD1 might be the D (5 bases). This CDR3 contains 13 residues. Germline V gives CDR1 SQVTM, CDR2 ANQGSEA. V was trimmed by 5 bases and J by 0 bases, leaving 8 bases between them. CDR3 DNA sequence: TGCAGCGTTACAGGCTACTCCTACAATGAGCAGTTCTTC. Translated, it gives CSVTGYSYNEQFF.